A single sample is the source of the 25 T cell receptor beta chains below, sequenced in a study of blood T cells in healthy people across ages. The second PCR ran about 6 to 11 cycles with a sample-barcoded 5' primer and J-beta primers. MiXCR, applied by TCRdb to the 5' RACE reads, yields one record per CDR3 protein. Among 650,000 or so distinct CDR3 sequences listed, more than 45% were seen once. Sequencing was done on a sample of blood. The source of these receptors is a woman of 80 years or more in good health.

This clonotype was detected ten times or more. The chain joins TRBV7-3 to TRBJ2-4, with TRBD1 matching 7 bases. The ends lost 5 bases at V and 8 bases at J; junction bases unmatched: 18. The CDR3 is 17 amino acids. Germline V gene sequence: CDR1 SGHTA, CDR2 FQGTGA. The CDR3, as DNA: TGTGCCAGCAGCATGGGGGTAAAGGGCAGGGGGACCGACATTCAGTACTTC. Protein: CASSMGVKGRGTDIQYF.

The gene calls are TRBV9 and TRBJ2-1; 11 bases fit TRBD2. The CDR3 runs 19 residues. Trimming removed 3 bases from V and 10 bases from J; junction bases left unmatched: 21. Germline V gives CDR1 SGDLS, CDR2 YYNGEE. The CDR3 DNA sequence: TGTGCCAGCAGCGGGAACATATTAGTTAGCGGGAGGGCCGGGGACGAGCAGTTCTTC. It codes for CASSGNILVSGRAGDEQFF.

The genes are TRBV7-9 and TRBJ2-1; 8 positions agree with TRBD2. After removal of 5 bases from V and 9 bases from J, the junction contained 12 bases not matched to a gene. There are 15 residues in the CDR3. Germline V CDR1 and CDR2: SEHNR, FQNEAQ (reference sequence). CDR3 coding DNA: TGTGCCAGCAGCGTCAGCTCCGGGACTAGATGTGAGCAGTTCTTC. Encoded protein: CASSVSSGTRCEQFF.

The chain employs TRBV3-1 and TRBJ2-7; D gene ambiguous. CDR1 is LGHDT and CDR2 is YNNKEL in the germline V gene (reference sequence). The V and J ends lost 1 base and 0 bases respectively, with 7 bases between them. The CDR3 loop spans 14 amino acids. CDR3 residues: CASSQVWGSYEQYF. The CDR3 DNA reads TGTGCCAGCAGCCAAGTTTGGGGCTCCTACGAGCAGTACTTC.

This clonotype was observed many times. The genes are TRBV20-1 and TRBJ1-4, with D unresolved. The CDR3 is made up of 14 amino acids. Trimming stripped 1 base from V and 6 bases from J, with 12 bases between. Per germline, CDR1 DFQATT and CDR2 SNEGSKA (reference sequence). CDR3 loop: CSARVFDGDEKLFF. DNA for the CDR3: TGCAGTGCTAGAGTTTTTGACGGCGATGAAAAACTGTTTTTT.

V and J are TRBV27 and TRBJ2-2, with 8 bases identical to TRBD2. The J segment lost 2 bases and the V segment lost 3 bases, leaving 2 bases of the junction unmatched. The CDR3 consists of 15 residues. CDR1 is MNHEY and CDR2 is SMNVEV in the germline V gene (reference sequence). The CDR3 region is CASSLGLGNTGELFF. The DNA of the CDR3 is TGTGCCAGCAGTTTGGGACTAGGAAACACCGGGGAGCTGTTTTTT.

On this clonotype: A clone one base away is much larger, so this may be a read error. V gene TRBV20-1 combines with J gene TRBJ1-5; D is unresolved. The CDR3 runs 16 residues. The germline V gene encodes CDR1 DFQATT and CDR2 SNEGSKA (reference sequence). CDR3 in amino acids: CNARKRAWRNNQPQHF. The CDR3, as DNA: TGCAATGCTAGAAAAAGGGCCTGGCGTAACAATCAGCCCCAGCATTTT.

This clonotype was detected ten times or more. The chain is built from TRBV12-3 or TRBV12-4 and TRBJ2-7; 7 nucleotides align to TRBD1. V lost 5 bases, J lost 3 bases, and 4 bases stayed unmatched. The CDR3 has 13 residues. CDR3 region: CASSPRDSYEQYF. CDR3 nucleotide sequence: TGTGCCAGCAGTCCCCGGGACAGCTACGAGCAGTACTTC.

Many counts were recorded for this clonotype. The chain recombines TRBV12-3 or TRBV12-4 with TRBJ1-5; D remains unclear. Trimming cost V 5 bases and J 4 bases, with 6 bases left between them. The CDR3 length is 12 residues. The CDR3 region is CASSRKNQPQHF. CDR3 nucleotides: TGTGCCAGCAGTCGTAAGAATCAGCCCCAGCATTTT.

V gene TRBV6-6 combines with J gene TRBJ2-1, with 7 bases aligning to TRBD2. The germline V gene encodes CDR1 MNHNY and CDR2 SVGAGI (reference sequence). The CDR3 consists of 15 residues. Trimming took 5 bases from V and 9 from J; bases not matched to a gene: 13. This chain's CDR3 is CASSGTSEGSGEQFF. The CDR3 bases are TGTGCCAGCAGTGGTACTAGCGAGGGGTCGGGTGAGCAGTTCTTC.

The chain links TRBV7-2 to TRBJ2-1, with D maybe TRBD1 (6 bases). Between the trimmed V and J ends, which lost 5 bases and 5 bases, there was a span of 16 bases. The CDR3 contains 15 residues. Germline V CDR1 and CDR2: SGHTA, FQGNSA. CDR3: CASSPAHTGNNEQFF. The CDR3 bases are TGTGCCAGCAGCCCTGCTCACACAGGGAACAATGAGCAGTTCTTC.

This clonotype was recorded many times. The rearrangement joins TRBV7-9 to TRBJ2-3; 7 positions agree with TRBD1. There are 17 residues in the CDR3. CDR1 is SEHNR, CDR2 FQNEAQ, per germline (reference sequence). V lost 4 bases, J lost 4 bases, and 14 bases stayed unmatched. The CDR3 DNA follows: TGTGCCAGCAGCTCCTCCAGGGGGAGACAGGGCGCAGATACGCAGTATTTT. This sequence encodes CASSSSRGRQGADTQYF.

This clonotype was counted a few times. CDR3 bases: TGTGCCAGCATGGCTTACCCTTCCTACGAGCAGTACTTC. Translated, it gives CASMAYPSYEQYF. The V gene is TRBV2, the J gene TRBJ2-7; no clear D gene. This CDR3 contains 13 residues. The germline V gene has CDR1 SNHLY and CDR2 FYNNEI. Between the trimmed V and J ends, which lost 7 bases and 1 base, there was a span of 11 bases.

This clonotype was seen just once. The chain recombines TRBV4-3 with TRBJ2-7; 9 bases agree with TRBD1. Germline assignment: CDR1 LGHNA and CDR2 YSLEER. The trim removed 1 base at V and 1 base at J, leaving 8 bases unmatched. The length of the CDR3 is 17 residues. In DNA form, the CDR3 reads TGCGCCAGCAGCCAAGTGCATAGGGGGACAGGGTCCTACGAGCAGTACTTC. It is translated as CASSQVHRGTGSYEQYF.

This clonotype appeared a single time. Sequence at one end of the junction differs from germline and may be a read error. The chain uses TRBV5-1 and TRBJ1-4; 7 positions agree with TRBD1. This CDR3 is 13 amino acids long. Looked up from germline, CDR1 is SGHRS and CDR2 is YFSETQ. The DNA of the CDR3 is TGCGCCGGCAGAAGGGACAGTAATGAAAAACTGTTTTTT. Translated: CAGRRDSNEKLFF. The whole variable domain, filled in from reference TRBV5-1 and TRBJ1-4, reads KAGVTQTPRYLIKTRGQQVTLSCSPISGHRSVSWYQQTPGQGLQFLFEYFSETQRNKGNFPGRFSGRQFSNSRSEMNVSTLELGDSALYLCAGRRDSNEKLFFGSGTQLSVL.

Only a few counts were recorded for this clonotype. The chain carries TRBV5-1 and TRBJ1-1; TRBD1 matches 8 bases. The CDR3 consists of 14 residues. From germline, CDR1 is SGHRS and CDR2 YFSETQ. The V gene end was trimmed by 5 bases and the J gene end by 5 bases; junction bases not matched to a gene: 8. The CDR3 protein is CASRPGGRRTEAFF. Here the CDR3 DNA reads TGCGCCAGCAGGCCAGGGGGCCGGAGGACTGAAGCTTTCTTT.

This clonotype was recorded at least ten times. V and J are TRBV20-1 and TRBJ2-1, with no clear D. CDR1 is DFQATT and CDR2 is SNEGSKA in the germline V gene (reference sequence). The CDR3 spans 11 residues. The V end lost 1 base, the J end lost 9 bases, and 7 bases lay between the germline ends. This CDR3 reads CSARVPVEQFF. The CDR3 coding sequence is TGCAGTGCTAGAGTCCCCGTTGAGCAGTTCTTC.

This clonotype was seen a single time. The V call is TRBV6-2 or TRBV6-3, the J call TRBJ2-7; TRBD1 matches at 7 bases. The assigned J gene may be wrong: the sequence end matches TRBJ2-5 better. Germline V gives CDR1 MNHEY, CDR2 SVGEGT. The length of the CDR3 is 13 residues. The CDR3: CASRETGEETQYF. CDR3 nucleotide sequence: TGTGCCAGCAGAGAAACAGGGGAAGAGACCCAGTACTTC.

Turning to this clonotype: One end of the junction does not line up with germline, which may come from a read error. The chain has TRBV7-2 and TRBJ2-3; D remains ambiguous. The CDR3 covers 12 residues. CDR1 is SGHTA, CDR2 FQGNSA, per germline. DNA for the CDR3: TGTGCCAGCAGTTTAGAAGGGCGTAGCCGGTATTTT. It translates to CASSLEGRSRYF.

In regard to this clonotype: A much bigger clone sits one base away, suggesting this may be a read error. The CDR3 spells CSARERDHLRPETQYF. The CDR3 DNA reads TGCAGTGCTAGAGAGCGGGACCACCTGCGGCCGGAGACCCAGTACTTC. This sequence joins TRBV20-1 and TRBJ2-5; D may be TRBD2 (6 bases). The V end was cut by 0 bases, the J end by 5 bases, with 19 bases between. This CDR3 has 16 amino acids. The germline gives CDR1 DFQATT, CDR2 SNEGSKA (reference sequence).

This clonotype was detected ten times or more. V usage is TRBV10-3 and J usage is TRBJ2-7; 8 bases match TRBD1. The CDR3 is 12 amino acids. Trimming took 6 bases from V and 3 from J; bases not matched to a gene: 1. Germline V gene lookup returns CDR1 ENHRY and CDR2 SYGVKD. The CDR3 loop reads CAISGQGYEQYF. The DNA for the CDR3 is TGTGCCATCAGCGGACAGGGCTACGAGCAGTACTTC.

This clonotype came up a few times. The chain's CDR3 is CASSLGGQGAFGEKLFF. For the CDR3, the DNA is TGTGCCAGCAGCTTAGGGGGACAGGGGGCGTTCGGTGAAAAACTGTTTTTT. This chain connects TRBV7-2 to TRBJ1-4; TRBD1 matches at 12 bases. This CDR3 has 17 residues. With V trimmed by 1 base and J by 7 bases, 7 bases remained unmatched. Per germline, CDR1 SGHTA and CDR2 FQGNSA.

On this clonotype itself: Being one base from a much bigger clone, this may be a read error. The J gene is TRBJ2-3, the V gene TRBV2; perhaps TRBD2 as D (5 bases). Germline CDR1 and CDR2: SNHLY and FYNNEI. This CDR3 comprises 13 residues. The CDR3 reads CASTYFGEDAQYF. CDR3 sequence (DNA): TGTGCCAGCACTTACTTCGGGGAAGATGCGCAGTATTTT.

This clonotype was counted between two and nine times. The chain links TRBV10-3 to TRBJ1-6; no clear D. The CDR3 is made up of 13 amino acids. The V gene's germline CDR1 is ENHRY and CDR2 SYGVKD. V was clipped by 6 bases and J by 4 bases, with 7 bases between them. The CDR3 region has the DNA TGTGCCATCAGGGCAGGATATAATTCACCCCTCCACTTT. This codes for CAIRAGYNSPLHF.

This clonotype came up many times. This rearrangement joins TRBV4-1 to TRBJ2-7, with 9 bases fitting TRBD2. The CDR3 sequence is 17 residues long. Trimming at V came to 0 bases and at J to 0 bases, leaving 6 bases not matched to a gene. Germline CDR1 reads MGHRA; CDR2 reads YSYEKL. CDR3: CASSQEGVAGASYEQYF. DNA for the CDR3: TGCGCCAGCAGCCAAGAGGGAGTAGCGGGGGCCTCCTACGAGCAGTACTTC.